These 8 T cell receptor beta chains were sequenced from one sample in a study of blood T cells in healthy people across ages. A J-beta primer mix and a sample-barcoded 5' primer were used in a second PCR of about 7 to 12 cycles. TCRdb itself ran the 5' RACE reads through MiXCR, one entry per CDR3 protein. The data show about 1.5 million distinct CDR3 sequences, under 55% seen once. The source material was blood. Every receptor here comes from a woman between 18 and 30 years old in good health.

This chain joins TRBV6-1 and TRBJ1-2, with 8 bases identical to TRBD1. Looked up from germline, CDR1 is MNHNS and CDR2 is SASEGT. This CDR3 is built from 15 residues. V lost 4 bases, J lost 5 bases, and 9 bases stayed unmatched. Here the CDR3 DNA reads TGTGCCAGCAGTGGGTATTCGGGACAGGAGTATGGCTACACCTTC. Protein product: CASSGYSGQEYGYTF.

This chain joins TRBV6-6 and TRBJ2-3, with D hard to call. Germline V gene data show CDR1 as MNHNY and CDR2 as SVGAGI (reference sequence). This CDR3 contains 15 residues. With 0 bases removed from V and 4 bases from J, the gap between germline ends came to 11 bases. As DNA, the CDR3 is TGTGCCAGCAGTTACTCCACACAAAGCCCAGATACGCAGTATTTT. It translates to CASSYSTQSPDTQYF.

In its sample, this clonotype was seen a few times. The chain joins TRBV4-1 to TRBJ2-7; D call uncertain. Germline V gene lookup returns CDR1 MGHRA and CDR2 YSYEKL. V was cut by 2 bases and J by 5 bases, with 10 bases left in between. The CDR3 has 13 residues. CDR3 nucleotide sequence: TGCGCCAGCAGCCAAACACCGGCCCACGAGCAGTACTTC. It yields the protein CASSQTPAHEQYF.

The chain couples TRBV3-1 to TRBJ2-1; perhaps TRBD2 as D (7 bases). The V gene lost 7 bases and the J gene lost 7 bases, with 11 bases spanning the gap. CDR3 size: 12 residues. CDR1 and CDR2 (germline): LGHDT, YNNKEL (reference sequence). In nucleotides, the CDR3 is TGTGCCAGCAAAAGGGGGGGGAATGAGCAGTTCTTC. Translating it yields CASKRGGNEQFF.

This clonotype was seen only a few times. V usage is TRBV28 and J usage is TRBJ1-5, with 8 nucleotides matching TRBD1. Losses at the gene ends were 6 bases for V and 5 bases for J; bases not matched to a gene: 9. Germline lookup yields CDR1 MDHEN and CDR2 SYDVKM. The CDR3 spans 15 residues. Here the CDR3 reads CASSHRRQGYQPQHF. The CDR3 DNA is TGTGCCAGCAGCCACCGAAGACAGGGGTATCAGCCCCAGCATTTT.

V is TRBV4-3 and J is TRBJ1-2; TRBD1 might be the D (5 bases). The ends were cut back, 0 bases at V and 7 bases at J, with 18 bases in the middle. There are 16 residues in the CDR3. Germline V lookup: CDR1 LGHNA, CDR2 YSLEER. The CDR3 protein is CASSQDAGMGLSGYTF. CDR3 DNA sequence: TGCGCCAGCAGCCAAGATGCAGGGATGGGTCTTAGTGGCTACACCTTC.

This clonotype was detected only a few times. The chain uses TRBV27 and TRBJ2-5, with D possibly being TRBD1 (6 bases). Germline CDR1 and CDR2: MNHEY and SMNVEV (reference sequence). The CDR3 totals 13 residues. The V end lost 5 bases, the J end lost 4 bases, and 11 bases lay between the germline ends. In DNA form, the CDR3 reads TGTGCCAGCAGTAACCAACAGGGAGAGACCCAGTACTTC. It yields the protein CASSNQQGETQYF.

The V call is TRBV15, the J call TRBJ1-1; 7 bases agree with TRBD1. CDR1 and CDR2 (germline): LNHNV, YYDKDF (reference sequence). The length of the CDR3 is 15 residues. Germline trimming cut 0 bases from V and 2 bases from J; bases unmatched to any gene: 3. DNA of the CDR3: TGTGCCACCAGCAGAGAGGGGACAGTAAACACTGAAGCTTTCTTT. Translating it yields CATSREGTVNTEAFF.